This entry lists 4 T cell receptor beta chains sequenced from one sample in a study of glioma-infiltrating T cells after dendritic cell vaccination. The assay was immunoSEQ multiplex PCR, and TCRdb's table has in-frame clones only and misses some. The data show some 78,000 clones, with 85% seen just once and approximately 8% held by the top ten. Time point reported: after dendritic cell vaccination, including at tumor progression/relapse. The sample consisted of blood, taken after dendritic cell vaccination. These receptor sequences come from a human donor with glioblastoma.

The chain employs TRBV5-6 and TRBJ2-7; 11 bases are a match to TRBD1. Germline V CDR1 and CDR2: SGHDT, YYEEEE. V was clipped by 3 bases and J by 6 bases; unmatched bases: 2. The CDR3 is 13 amino acids. The chain's CDR3 is CASSWTGGSEQYF. The DNA of the CDR3 is TGTGCCAGCAGCTGGACAGGGGGCAGCGAGCAGTACTTC.

Only one count was recorded for this clone. The chain uses TRBV18 and TRBJ2-7, with 9 bases fitting TRBD1. The germline V gene has CDR1 KGHSH and CDR2 LQKENI. The CDR3 runs 15 residues. The junction had 3 bases not matched to a gene; V was cut back by 3 bases and J by 0 bases. CDR3 sequence: CASSPGTGSSYEQYF. Written as DNA, the CDR3 is TGTGCCAGCTCACCCGGGACAGGGAGCTCCTACGAGCAGTACTTC.

The chain links TRBV7-9 to TRBJ2-1; 12 nucleotides agree with TRBD2. Germline V gene data show CDR1 as SEHNR and CDR2 as FQNEAQ (reference sequence). With 6 bases clipped from V and 4 bases from J, the junction kept 4 bases outside the gene matches. The CDR3 covers 15 residues. For the CDR3, the DNA is TGTGCCAGCAGATATGGGACTAGCGGGTACAATGAGCAGTTCTTC. Translation gives CASRYGTSGYNEQFF.

V gene TRBV21-1 combines with J gene TRBJ1-1; TRBD1, the table's D call, was not compared with the DNA. TRBV21-1 is marked as a pseudogene. The CDR3 contains 17 residues. In DNA, the CDR3 is TGTGCCAGCAGCAAAATCCCACTGATAGGGGGGAACACTGAAGCTTTCTTT. Amino acid sequence: CASSKIPLIGGNTEAFF.